Following are 28 T cell receptor beta chains from one sample sequenced in a study of patients and donors after allogeneic stem cell transplantation (dated by TCRdb to about 2020). Libraries were made using RT-PCR. The sample was run on a NextSeq 550. TCRdb reprocessed the public reads (quality trimming at Q25 with fastp, clone calling with MiXCR) and kept in-frame beta chains. CDR3 protein sequences are deduplicated, and each keeps its most common genes and DNA. Present in this sample are more than 150,000 distinct CDR3 sequences, approximately 24% of which were seen just once. The ten largest clones take up about 25% of the sample. Sequenced input: blood, either unsorted or a sorted T cell fraction (not recorded which). The receptors come from a human donor who was either an allogeneic HSCT recipient or a stem cell or donor lymphocyte infusion donor (not recorded which). It is not recorded whose cells these are; they may come from a transplant donor.

This clonotype was counted a few times. The genes are TRBV29-1 and TRBJ1-2, with 7 nucleotides matching TRBD1. Per germline, CDR1 SQVTM and CDR2 ANQGSEA. The CDR3 loop spans 17 amino acids. J gave up 2 bases and V 4 bases, and 16 bases lay outside the gene matches. CDR3 DNA sequence: TGCAGCGTTGGACCTCATATCCGGTACAGGGGCAACTATGGCTACACCTTC. Protein product: CSVGPHIRYRGNYGYTF. The variable domain in full, completed from reference TRBV29-1 and TRBJ1-2, reads SAVISQKPSRDICQRGTSLTIQCQVDSQVTMMFWYRQQPGQSLTLIATANQGSEATYESGFVIDKFPISRPNLTFSTLTVSNMSPEDSSIYLCSVGPHIRYRGNYGYTFGSGTRLTVV.

The table lists this clonotype with a few counts. The chain recombines TRBV7-2 with TRBJ1-3; D is possibly TRBD1 (6 bases). V lost 5 bases and J lost 0, with 17 bases in between. The CDR3 length is 17 residues. Germline CDR1 reads SGHTA; CDR2 reads FQGNSA. CDR3 DNA: TGTGCCAGCAGCCTAACCTCGGGGGGCTTCTCTGGAAACACCATATATTTT. Protein: CASSLTSGGFSGNTIYF.

The V and J genes are TRBV5-1 and TRBJ2-6; D is uncertain. The CDR3 totals 15 residues. V dropped 0 bases and J dropped 1 base, with 5 bases sitting between them. Germline CDR1 SGHRS, CDR2 YFSETQ. CDR3 in amino acids: CASSLGPSGANVLTF. The DNA of the CDR3 is TGCGCCAGCAGCTTGGGACCTTCTGGGGCCAACGTCCTGACTTTC.

This clonotype was recorded a few times. The V and J genes are TRBV6-5 and TRBJ2-7, with 9 positions matching TRBD1. The germline CDR1 and CDR2 sequences are MNHEY and SVGAGI. The junction had 8 bases not matched to a gene; V was cut back by 6 bases and J by 2 bases. The CDR3 covers 15 residues. In nucleotides, the CDR3 is TGTGCCAGCAGCATAGGGACAGGGAGCACCTACGAGCAGTACTTC. Translating gives CASSIGTGSTYEQYF.

In its sample, this clonotype was seen many times. The chain has TRBV12-3 or TRBV12-4 and TRBJ1-5, with 9 positions matching TRBD1. The J segment lost 9 bases and the V segment lost 5 bases, leaving 11 bases of the junction unmatched. CDR3 length: 15 amino acids. The CDR3 coding sequence is TGTGCCAGCAGTCTGGACAGGGGCCTTAGACGGCCCCAGCATTTT. It yields the protein CASSLDRGLRRPQHF.

The CDR3 spells CSVEGVSEQYF. CDR3 bases: TGCAGCGTTGAGGGGGTCTCCGAGCAGTACTTC. The chain uses TRBV29-1 and TRBJ2-7; D is tentatively TRBD1 or TRBD2 (5 bases each). Germline V gene sequence: CDR1 SQVTM, CDR2 ANQGSEA. Trimming shortened V by 3 bases and J by 6 bases, and 9 bases separated the two germline ends. This CDR3 has 11 amino acids.

This clonotype showed up just a few times. The J gene is TRBJ1-6, the V gene TRBV12-3 or TRBV12-4; D not resolved. The CDR3 length is 14 residues. Trimming cost V 5 bases and J 0 bases, with 5 bases left between them. CDR3 in DNA: TGTGCCAGCAGTCAAAGCTCCTATAATTCACCCCTCCACTTT. Amino acids: CASSQSSYNSPLHF.

The J gene is TRBJ1-2, the V gene TRBV10-3; possibly TRBD1 for D (5 bases). This CDR3 has 15 residues. V lost 4 bases to trimming and J lost 6 bases, with 18 bases between them. Germline V gives CDR1 ENHRY, CDR2 SYGVKD. CDR3 DNA: TGTGCCATCAGTGTAAGGGGCCTTTCCGCTGATGGCTACACCTTC. Its translation: CAISVRGLSADGYTF.

V is TRBV7-3 and J is TRBJ1-4; 10 bases align to TRBD1. The CDR3 covers 15 residues. Germline trimming cut 0 bases from V and 6 bases from J; bases unmatched to any gene: 1. CDR1 is SGHTA, CDR2 FQGTGA, per germline. Here the CDR3 DNA reads TGTGCCAGCAGCTTAACCGGGACAGGGGATGAAAAACTGTTTTTT. Its protein product is CASSLTGTGDEKLFF.

This clonotype was observed a few times. CDR3: CASSFLGQNSPLHF. As DNA, the CDR3 is TGTGCCAGCAGTTTTTTGGGCCAAAATTCACCCCTCCACTTT. V and J are TRBV27 and TRBJ1-6, with no clear D. CDR1 is MNHEY and CDR2 is SMNVEV in the germline V gene (reference sequence). Trimming took off 3 bases at V and 7 bases at J, with 10 bases between the two ends. The CDR3 consists of 14 residues.

The rearrangement joins TRBV20-1 to TRBJ2-4; 11 bases are a match to TRBD1. V dropped 1 base and J dropped 1; count of bases not matched to a gene: 3. CDR1 and CDR2 (germline): DFQATT, SNEGSKA (reference sequence). This CDR3 has 16 amino acids. The CDR3 here is CSARGDRGMAKNIQYF. DNA of the CDR3: TGCAGTGCTAGAGGGGACAGGGGGATGGCCAAAAACATTCAGTACTTC.

The V gene is TRBV18, the J gene TRBJ2-3; D is unclear. Trimming removed 5 bases at V and 4 bases at J, with 10 bases between. From germline, CDR1 is KGHSH and CDR2 LQKENI. This CDR3 contains 13 residues. Here the CDR3 reads CASSKRRSDTQYF. CDR3 in DNA: TGTGCCAGCTCAAAACGACGATCAGATACGCAGTATTTT.

The J gene is TRBJ2-5, the V gene TRBV5-1; no clear D gene. Germline V gene lookup returns CDR1 SGHRS and CDR2 YFSETQ. The CDR3 is made up of 14 amino acids. The V and J ends lost 0 bases and 0 bases respectively, with 6 bases between them. The CDR3: CASSLEENQETQYF. The DNA of the CDR3 is TGCGCCAGCAGCTTGGAGGAGAACCAAGAGACCCAGTACTTC.

The V call is TRBV6-2 or TRBV6-3, the J call TRBJ2-7; TRBD1 might be the D (6 bases). Trimming pared 7 bases from V and 3 bases from J, leaving 13 bases between. Germline assignment: CDR1 MNHEY and CDR2 SVGEGT. This CDR3 is built from 13 residues. CDR3 bases: TGTGCCAGCACCCCCAGGGGTCTCTACGAGCAGTACTTC. Translation gives CASTPRGLYEQYF.

V usage is TRBV20-1 and J usage is TRBJ2-3; no clear D. V lost 1 base and J 4 bases, leaving 12 bases between the germline ends. The germline gives CDR1 DFQATT, CDR2 SNEGSKA (reference sequence). The length of the CDR3 is 14 residues. The CDR3 DNA reads as TGCAGTGCTAGAGGAGCTAGTGTCCCAGATACGCAGTATTTT. Its protein is CSARGASVPDTQYF.

This clonotype was counted between two and nine times. The rearrangement links TRBV6-5 to TRBJ1-1, with 9 bases that match TRBD1. V lost 9 bases, J lost 4 bases, and 6 bases stayed unmatched. CDR3 size: 13 residues. Germline V CDR1 and CDR2: MNHEY, SVGAGI. The CDR3 here is CASTRQGGTEAFF. The CDR3 DNA reads as TGTGCCAGTACACGACAGGGGGGCACTGAAGCTTTCTTT.

J is TRBJ1-1 and V is TRBV12-3 or TRBV12-4, with D uncertain. V was clipped by 7 bases and J by 5 bases, with 23 bases between them. The CDR3 sequence is 16 residues long. For the CDR3, the DNA is TGTGCCAGCATGCCCCACTTCTGGGAAGGAGGGACTGAAGCTTTCTTT. This encodes CASMPHFWEGGTEAFF.

There are a few counts of this clonotype. The rearrangement joins TRBV20-1 to TRBJ2-1; 7 nucleotides line up with TRBD2. The CDR3 has 13 amino acids. From germline, CDR1 is DFQATT and CDR2 SNEGSKA (reference sequence). CDR3 nucleotide sequence: TGCAGCCAACAGCGGGGTGCCTACAATGAGCAGTTCTTC. Amino acids: CSQQRGAYNEQFF.

As concerns this clonotype: As the CDR3 is not closed by the conserved phenylalanine or tryptophan, this likely results from a read error. CDR3 coding DNA: TGCGCCAGCAGCTTAACGGGGCTGGGCAATCAGCCCCAGCATTCT. Protein: CASSLTGLGNQPQHS. The chain links TRBV5-1 to TRBJ1-5, with D possibly TRBD1 on 5 matching bases. Germline-derived CDR1 and CDR2 are SGHRS and YFSETQ. The CDR3 has 15 amino acids. V shed 2 bases and J shed 2 bases, with 11 bases lying between them.

This clonotype has a handful of counts. The chain recombines TRBV2 with TRBJ1-2, with a tentative D call TRBD1 (5 bases). The CDR3 contains 15 residues. V was trimmed by 3 bases and J by 0 bases, leaving 11 bases between them. Germline values: CDR1 SNHLY, CDR2 FYNNEI. The CDR3 sequence is CASSDLGDSNYGYTF. The CDR3 DNA reads as TGTGCCAGCAGTGACCTTGGGGACTCTAACTATGGCTACACCTTC.

The rearrangement uses TRBV11-3 and TRBJ2-7, with D perhaps given as TRBD1 or TRBD2 (5 bases each). The V and J ends lost 6 bases and 4 bases respectively, with 22 bases between them. The germline CDR1 and CDR2 sequences are SGHNT and YENEEA. The CDR3 extends over 16 amino acids. The CDR3, as DNA: TGTGCCAGCAGGTCCGCGGTTGGCAGGGAGAAGTACGAGCAGTACTTC. It is translated as CASRSAVGREKYEQYF.

This clonotype showed up just a few times. The V gene is TRBV20-1, the J gene TRBJ2-7, with no clear D. Deletions cut 3 bases from V and 0 bases from J, with 15 bases between. The CDR3 covers 15 residues. In germline, CDR1 is DFQATT, CDR2 SNEGSKA (reference sequence). The CDR3, as DNA: TGCAGTGCTAGTTTGGTCAGGCCGAGCTCCTACGAGCAGTACTTC. This sequence encodes CSASLVRPSSYEQYF.

V and J are TRBV7-9 and TRBJ2-7; tentative D call: TRBD1 (5 bases). V lost 0 bases, J lost 2 bases, and 8 bases lay in between. This CDR3 spans 14 amino acids. Germline V gives CDR1 SEHNR, CDR2 FQNEAQ (reference sequence). This CDR3 is CASSLAIGAYEQYF. As DNA, the CDR3 is TGTGCCAGCAGCTTAGCCATAGGGGCCTACGAGCAGTACTTC.

This clonotype occurred a few times. The V gene is TRBV20-1, the J gene TRBJ2-1, with 11 bases lining up with TRBD2. Unmatched junction bases numbered 9, after V lost 5 bases and J lost 3 bases. The CDR3 loop spans 16 amino acids. Germline V gene data show CDR1 as DFQATT and CDR2 as SNEGSKA (reference sequence). The CDR3: CSAPTGGTSGYNEQFF. CDR3 in DNA: TGCAGTGCTCCAACTGGGGGGACTAGCGGCTACAATGAGCAGTTCTTC.

This clonotype was detected ten times or more. This sequence joins TRBV10-3 and TRBJ1-2; TRBD1 matches 10 bases. There are 13 residues in the CDR3. Germline V gene data show CDR1 as ENHRY and CDR2 as SYGVKD. J was trimmed by 6 bases and V by 7 bases; bases with no gene match: 5. The CDR3 spells CAITADRGNGYTF. The CDR3 bases are TGTGCCATCACCGCGGACAGGGGGAATGGCTACACCTTC.

The V and J genes are TRBV29-1 and TRBJ2-7; TRBD2 matches at 9 bases. The CDR3 extends over 14 amino acids. V shed 2 bases and J 6 bases; nucleotides not matched to a gene: 8. Germline V lookup: CDR1 SQVTM, CDR2 ANQGSEA. The CDR3 loop is CSVETPSGIREQYF. The CDR3 DNA sequence: TGCAGCGTTGAAACCCCTAGCGGGATCCGCGAGCAGTACTTC.

This clonotype was picked up a small number of times. The chain recombines TRBV27 with TRBJ2-7, with D perhaps TRBD1 (6 bases). CDR1 MNHEY and CDR2 SMNVEV come from the germline V gene (reference sequence). The CDR3 contains 16 residues. Trimming removed 3 bases from V and 1 base from J, with 16 bases in between. CDR3 in amino acids: CASSFTVPRGSYEQYF. As DNA, the CDR3 is TGTGCCAGCAGTTTTACAGTCCCCAGGGGATCCTACGAGCAGTACTTC.

The chain has TRBV10-3 and TRBJ1-1; D call uncertain. Germline CDR1 ENHRY, CDR2 SYGVKD. Trimming stripped 6 bases from V and 1 base from J, with 9 bases between. The CDR3 loop spans 13 amino acids. The CDR3 region is CAIRRQANTEAFF. The CDR3, as DNA: TGTGCCATCAGGCGACAAGCGAACACTGAAGCTTTCTTT.